The rows below give T cell receptor beta chains drawn from one sample of a study of blood T cell repertoires in COVID-19. The table came from immunoSEQ multiplex PCR; TCRdb's copy has only in-frame clones and leaves some out. Among under 150,000 clones listed, approximately 81% were seen once. Input material: peripheral blood. These receptors were taken from a middle-aged man with acute or convalescent COVID-19. CDR3s include the opening cysteine and the closing phenylalanine or tryptophan. Each record gives: clone size, D gene, V gene, J gene, CDR3 DNA, CDR3 protein. A D gene is named only where the DNA matches it firmly. Only part of the rows carry a size: once, few, many, or a class if the clone is expanded.

>-|TRBD1|TRBV29-1|TRBJ1-2
TGCAGCGTTGACCCCGGGACAGGGAAAGGCTACACCTTC
CSVDPGTGKGYTF
>-|TRBD1|TRBV9|TRBJ2-2
TGTGCCAGCAGCGTAGCTGGGACAGGGAGCACCGGGGAGCTGTTTTTT
CASSVAGTGSTGELFF
>-|TRBD2|TRBV27|TRBJ2-2
TGTGCCAGCAGTTTAGGCCCAGCGGGGGGGCCTTTCACCGGGGAGCTGTTTTTT
CASSLGPAGGPFTGELFF
>-|TRBD2|TRBV5-1|TRBJ2-5
TGCGCCAGCACCTCCGGTCGGAGCGGGGGGGTCCAAGAGACCCAGTACTTC
CASTSGRSGGVQETQYF
>few|-|TRBV10-3|TRBJ1-1
TGTGCCATCAGTGAGAGGATGGCGGGGACCGGGGGCACTGAAGCTTTCTTT
CAISERMAGTGGTEAFF
>-|-|TRBV9|TRBJ1-5
TGTGCCAGCAGCGTAGGAGGCAGCAATCAGCCCCAGCATTTT
CASSVGGSNQPQHF
>-|-|TRBV7-3|TRBJ2-1
TGTGCCAGCAGCCCCCTGGCGCAGGCCTACAATGAGCAGTTCTTC
CASSPLAQAYNEQFF
>-|-|TRBV11-2|TRBJ2-3
TGTGCCAGCAGCTTAGAATCCTCGGGGATCACTTCTAGCACAGATACGCAGTATTTT
CASSLESSGITSSTDTQYF
>once|TRBD1|TRBV12-5|TRBJ1-6
TGTGCTAGTGCCTCGACAGGGATTAATTCACCCCTCCACTTT
CASASTGINSPLHF
>-|TRBD2|TRBV18|TRBJ2-1
TGTGCCAGCTCACCACCGGTAGGGACTAGCGGTTACAATGAGCAGTTCTTC
CASSPPVGTSGYNEQFF
>-|TRBD2|TRBV7-3|TRBJ2-1
TGTGCCAGCAGCTTAATGGTTAGCGGGGGAAGCTCCTACAATGAGCAGTTCTTC
CASSLMVSGGSSYNEQFF
>-|-|TRBV10-3|TRBJ1-1
TGTGCCATCAGTGATCCCACCCGGGACATAGGAGCTTTCTTT
CAISDPTRDIGAFF
>-|TRBD2|TRBV5-5|TRBJ2-5
TGTGCCAGCAGCGGATCGGGGGGGCAAGAGACCCAGTACTTC
CASSGSGGQETQYF
>-|-|TRBV29-1|TRBJ1-2
TGCAGCGTTGAAGCTCAGAGGACAGACGGGGGCTACACCTTC
CSVEAQRTDGGYTF
>-|TRBD2|TRBV5-1|TRBJ2-5
TGCGCCAGCAGCTCGACTAGCGGGGAGACCCAGTACTTC
CASSSTSGETQYF
>few|-|TRBV30|TRBJ1-4
TGTGCCTGGAGTGTACGTATAGCAACTAATGAAAAACTGTTTTTT
CAWSVRIATNEKLFF
>-|-|TRBV27|TRBJ1-2
TGTGCCAGCAGTTTAGGGAGGGGTAACTATGGCTACACCTTC
CASSLGRGNYGYTF
>few|-|TRBV30|TRBJ2-3
TGTGCCTGGAGCCTAGGGACTGATGATACGCAGTATTTT
CAWSLGTDDTQYF
>-|TRBD1|TRBV28|TRBJ1-1
TGTGCCAGCAGTGGACAGGGGTTGTATGATGGAGTTACTGAAGCTTTCTTT
CASSGQGLYDGVTEAFF
>-|-|TRBV19|TRBJ1-4
TGTGCCAGTAGCAATAGGGGGAGGGCGTTGCATGAAAAACTGTTTTTT
CASSNRGRALHEKLFF
>once|-|TRBV21-1|TRBJ1-2
TGTGCCAGCAGCAAAGGGGGAGCACTTCGCTATGGCTACACCTTC
CASSKGGALRYGYTF
>few|TRBD1|TRBV2|TRBJ2-7
TGTGCCAGCACAAAGACAGGGGCCTACGAGCAGTACTTC
CASTKTGAYEQYF
>-|-|TRBV7-9|TRBJ2-3
TGTGCCAGCAGCTTGGGGCCTACGACAGGCACAGATACGCAGTATTTT
CASSLGPTTGTDTQYF
>-|TRBD2|TRBV4-1|TRBJ2-5
TGCGCCAGCAGCCAAGGGGCACTAGCGGGGGTTCAAGAGACCCAGTACTTC
CASSQGALAGVQETQYF
>-|-|TRBV11-2|TRBJ1-6
TGTGCCAGCACCCTCGGGGGGCGCGGTAATTCACCCCTCCACTTT
CASTLGGRGNSPLHF
>-|-|TRBV2|TRBJ1-2
TGTGCCAGCAGGGCCTCCCTAGGGGGTGGCTACACCTTC
CASRASLGGGYTF